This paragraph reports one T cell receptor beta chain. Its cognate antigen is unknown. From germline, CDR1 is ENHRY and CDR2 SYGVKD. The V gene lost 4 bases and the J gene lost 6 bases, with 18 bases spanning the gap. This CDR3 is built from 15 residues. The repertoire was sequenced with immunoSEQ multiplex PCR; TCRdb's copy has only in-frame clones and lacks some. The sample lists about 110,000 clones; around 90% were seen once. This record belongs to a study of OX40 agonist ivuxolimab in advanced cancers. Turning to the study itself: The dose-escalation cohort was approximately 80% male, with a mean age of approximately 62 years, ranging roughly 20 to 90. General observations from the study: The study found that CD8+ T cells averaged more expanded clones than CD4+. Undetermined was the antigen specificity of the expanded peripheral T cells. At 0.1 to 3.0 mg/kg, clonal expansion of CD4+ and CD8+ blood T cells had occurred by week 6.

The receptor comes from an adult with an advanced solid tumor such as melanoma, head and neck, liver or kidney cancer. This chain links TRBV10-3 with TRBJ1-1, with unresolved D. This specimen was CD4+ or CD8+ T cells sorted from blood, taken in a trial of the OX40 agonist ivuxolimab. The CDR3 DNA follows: TGTGCCATCAGTGTCGATCATGGAGGGTCGGCTGAAGCTTTCTTT. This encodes CAISVDHGGSAEAFF.